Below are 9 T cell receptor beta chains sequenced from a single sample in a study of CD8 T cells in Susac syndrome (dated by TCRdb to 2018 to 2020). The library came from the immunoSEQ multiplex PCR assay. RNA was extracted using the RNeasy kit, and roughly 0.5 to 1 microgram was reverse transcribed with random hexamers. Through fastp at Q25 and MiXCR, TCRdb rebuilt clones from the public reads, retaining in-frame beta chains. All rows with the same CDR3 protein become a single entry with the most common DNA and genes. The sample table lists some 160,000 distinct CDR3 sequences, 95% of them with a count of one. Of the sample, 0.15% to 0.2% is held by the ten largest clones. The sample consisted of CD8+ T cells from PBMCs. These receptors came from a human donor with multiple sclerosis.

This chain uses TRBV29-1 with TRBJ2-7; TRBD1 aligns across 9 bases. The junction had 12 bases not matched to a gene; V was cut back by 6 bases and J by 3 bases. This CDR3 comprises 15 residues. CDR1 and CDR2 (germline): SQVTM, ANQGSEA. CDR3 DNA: TGCAGCGTCGGCCGGGACAGGGTAGGGAGCTACGAGCAGTACTTC. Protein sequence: CSVGRDRVGSYEQYF.

The CDR3 sequence is CASSDGQGPEQYF. The CDR3 DNA reads TGTGCCAGCAGCGACGGACAGGGCCCCGAGCAGTACTTC. The V and J genes are TRBV7-9 and TRBJ2-7, with 8 bases identical to TRBD1. The germline V gene encodes CDR1 SEHNR and CDR2 FQNEAQ (reference sequence). V gave up 5 bases and J gave up 6 bases; unmatched junction bases: 6. CDR3 size: 13 residues.

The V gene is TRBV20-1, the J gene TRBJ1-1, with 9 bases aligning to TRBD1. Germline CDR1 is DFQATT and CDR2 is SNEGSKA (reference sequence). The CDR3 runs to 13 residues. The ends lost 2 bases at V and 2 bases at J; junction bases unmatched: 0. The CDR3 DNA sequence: TGCAGTGCTAGAACAGGGGGCAACACTGAAGCTTTCTTT. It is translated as CSARTGGNTEAFF.

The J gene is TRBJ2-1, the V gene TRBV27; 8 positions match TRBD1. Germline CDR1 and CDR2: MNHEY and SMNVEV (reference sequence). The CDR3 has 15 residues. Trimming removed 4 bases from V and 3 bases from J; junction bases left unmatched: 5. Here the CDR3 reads CASSSGGRGYNEQFF. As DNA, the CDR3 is TGTGCCAGCAGTTCAGGGGGCCGGGGCTACAATGAGCAGTTCTTC.

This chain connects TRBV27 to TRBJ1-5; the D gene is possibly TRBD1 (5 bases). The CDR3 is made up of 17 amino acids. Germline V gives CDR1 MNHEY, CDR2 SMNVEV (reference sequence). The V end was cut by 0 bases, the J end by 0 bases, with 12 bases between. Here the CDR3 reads CASSLSGEQPSNQPQHF. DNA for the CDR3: TGTGCCAGCAGTTTATCGGGGGAACAGCCTAGCAATCAGCCCCAGCATTTT.

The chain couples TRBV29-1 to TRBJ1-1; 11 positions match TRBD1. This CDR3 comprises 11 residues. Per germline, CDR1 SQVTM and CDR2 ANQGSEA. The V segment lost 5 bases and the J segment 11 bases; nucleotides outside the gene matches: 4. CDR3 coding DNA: TGCAGCGTTCGGACAGGGGGCTTGGCTTTCTTT. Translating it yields CSVRTGGLAFF.

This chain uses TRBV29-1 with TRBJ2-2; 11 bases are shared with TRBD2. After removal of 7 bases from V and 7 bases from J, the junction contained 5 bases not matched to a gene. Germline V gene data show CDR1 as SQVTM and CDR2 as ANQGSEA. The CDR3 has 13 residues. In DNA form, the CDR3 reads TGCAGCGCAAGGACTAGCGGGTTCGGGGAGCTGTTTTTT. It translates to CSARTSGFGELFF.

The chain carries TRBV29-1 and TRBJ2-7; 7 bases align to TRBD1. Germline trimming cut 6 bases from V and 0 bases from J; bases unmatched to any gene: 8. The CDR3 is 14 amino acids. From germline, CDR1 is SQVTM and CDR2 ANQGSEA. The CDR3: CSVGKGASSYEQYF. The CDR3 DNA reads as TGCAGCGTGGGGAAGGGGGCGTCCTCCTACGAGCAGTACTTC.

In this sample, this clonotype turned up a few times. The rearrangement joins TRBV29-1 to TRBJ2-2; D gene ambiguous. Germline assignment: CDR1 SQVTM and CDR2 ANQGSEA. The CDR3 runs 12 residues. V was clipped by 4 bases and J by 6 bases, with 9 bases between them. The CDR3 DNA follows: TGCAGCGTTGTAGTCGACGCCGGGGAGCTGTTTTTT. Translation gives CSVVVDAGELFF.